The 20 T cell receptor beta chains reported below all come from one sample, sequenced in a study of T cells in Graves' hyperthyroidism and ophthalmopathy. There were TCR beta CDR3 regions amplified from RNA transcripts. HTBI primers were the set used in a first-round RT-PCR of the TCR CDR3. One entry per CDR3 protein results from TCRdb running MiXCR on the multiplex PCR reads. The sample holds more than 650,000 distinct CDR3 sequences, 12% to 15% seen once. The sample taken for sequencing was blood. The receptors stem from a woman between 18 and 30 years old with Graves' hyperthyroidism.

The V and J genes are TRBV19 and TRBJ2-3; D unresolved. There are 16 residues in the CDR3. V lost 5 bases and J 8 bases, leaving 23 bases between the germline ends. Germline V CDR1 and CDR2: LNHDA, SQIVND (reference sequence). CDR3 coding DNA: TGTGCCAGTAGTGGTCCCGGGCCCCGCTACCTGGGTACGCAGTATTTT. Translated, it gives CASSGPGPRYLGTQYF. The entire variable domain, with the rest obtained from reference TRBV19 and TRBJ2-3, is as follows: DGGITQSPKYLFRKEGQNVTLSCEQNLNHDAMYWYRQDPGQGLRLIYYSQIVNDFQKGDIAEGYSVSREKKESFPLTVTSAQKNPTAFYLCASSGPGPRYLGTQYFGPGTRLTVL.

This clonotype was counted at least ten times. V is TRBV20-1 and J is TRBJ1-5; a possible D gene is TRBD1 (6 bases). The germline V and J ends were trimmed by 5 bases and 4 bases, with 15 bases remaining between them. This CDR3 is 14 amino acids long. CDR1 and CDR2 from the germline V gene are DFQATT and SNEGSKA (reference sequence). In nucleotides, the CDR3 is TGCAGTGCTTTCACTCAGGGGCGAAATCAGCCCCAGCATTTT. It codes for CSAFTQGRNQPQHF.

As DNA, the CDR3 is TGTGCCAGTAAGTGGGCCGACCAAGAGACCCAGTACTTC. This codes for CASKWADQETQYF. V is TRBV19 and J is TRBJ2-5; D remains unclear. This CDR3 is 13 amino acids long. CDR1 LNHDA and CDR2 SQIVND come from the germline V gene (reference sequence). Trimming cost V 7 bases and J 0 bases, with 9 bases left between them.

This clonotype was observed many times. This rearrangement joins TRBV30 to TRBJ1-1; D not resolved. Germline lookup yields CDR1 GTSNPN and CDR2 SVGIG (reference sequence). Between the trimmed V and J ends, which lost 2 bases and 3 bases, there was a span of 10 bases. CDR3 size: 13 residues. The chain's CDR3 is CAWSPIRDTEAFF. CDR3 nucleotides: TGTGCCTGGAGTCCAATCCGGGACACTGAAGCTTTCTTT.

The chain carries TRBV29-1 and TRBJ1-1, with D hard to call. V shed 0 bases and J shed 5 bases, with 10 bases lying between them. Germline V gene lookup returns CDR1 SQVTM and CDR2 ANQGSEA. CDR3 length: 13 residues. CDR3 sequence reads: CSVEEPWTTEAFF. The CDR3 nucleotides are TGCAGCGTTGAAGAGCCGTGGACGACTGAAGCTTTCTTT.

Comments on this clonotype: This may come from a read error, since a much larger clone is one base off. The CDR3 end shows no conserved phenylalanine or tryptophan, and so a read error is likely. The chain recombines TRBV12-3 or TRBV12-4 with TRBJ1-1, with D unclear. CDR3 length equals 13 residues. Deletions cut 6 bases from V and 4 bases from J, with 12 bases between. In nucleotides, the CDR3 is TGTGCCAGCAGGAAGGAATTGGCCACTGAAGCTTTCCTT. Encoded protein: CASRKELATEAFL.

This clonotype was seen a handful of times. V usage is TRBV7-2 and J usage is TRBJ2-3, with D tentatively TRBD1 (6 bases). The CDR3 has 14 residues. CDR1 and CDR2 (germline): SGHTA, FQGNSA. Trimming stripped 2 bases from V and 5 bases from J, with 11 bases between. The CDR3 DNA reads TGTGCCAGCAGCTTAAACAGGGATGGAGATACGCAGTATTTT. This translates into CASSLNRDGDTQYF.

The table lists this clonotype with a few counts. The gene calls are TRBV20-1 and TRBJ2-7, with D unresolved. V was trimmed by 0 bases and J by 2 bases, leaving 11 bases between them. Per the germline V gene, CDR1 is DFQATT and CDR2 is SNEGSKA (reference sequence). The CDR3 loop spans 14 amino acids. The chain's CDR3 is CSARDFNGAYEQYF. CDR3 bases: TGCAGTGCTAGAGATTTTAACGGAGCCTACGAGCAGTACTTC.

The CDR3 region has the DNA TGTGCCAGCAGCCGCGGAAAGAACTATGGCTACACCTTC. This gives the protein CASSRGKNYGYTF. This rearrangement joins TRBV14 to TRBJ1-2; the D is unclear. Trimming stripped 4 bases from V and 2 bases from J, with 8 bases between. CDR1 is SGHDN and CDR2 is FVKESK in the germline V gene. The length of the CDR3 is 13 residues.

This rearrangement joins TRBV27 to TRBJ1-1, with a possible D match to TRBD1 (6 bases). V gave up 8 bases and J gave up 2 bases, with 15 bases separating them. From germline, CDR1 is MNHEY and CDR2 SMNVEV (reference sequence). The CDR3 is made up of 14 amino acids. The CDR3 DNA reads TGTGCCAGCCGAGAGCAGGGGCCCAACACTGAAGCTTTCTTT. Its protein product is CASREQGPNTEAFF.

The table lists this clonotype with a few counts. The CDR3 nucleotides read TGTGCCAGCACCCGACAGGGTGACGAGCAGTACTTC. It is translated as CASTRQGDEQYF. This chain uses TRBV27 with TRBJ2-7, with 7 nucleotides matching TRBD1. The CDR3 covers 12 residues. Germline loops: CDR1 MNHEY, CDR2 SMNVEV (reference sequence). The J segment lost 5 bases and the V segment lost 7 bases, leaving 5 bases of the junction unmatched.

This clonotype has ten or more counts. The V gene is TRBV5-1, the J gene TRBJ2-3; the match to TRBD2 covers 10 bases. Germline assignment: CDR1 SGHRS and CDR2 YFSETQ. The CDR3 contains 15 residues. Trimming took 7 bases from V and 3 from J; bases not matched to a gene: 8. In nucleotides, the CDR3 is TGCGCCAGCGGGCCGGGACTAGCGAATACAGATACGCAGTATTTT. Encoded protein: CASGPGLANTDTQYF.

This clonotype was counted ten times or more. This sequence joins TRBV24-1 and TRBJ2-5, with 11 bases that match TRBD2. From germline, CDR1 is KGHDR and CDR2 SFDVKD. The CDR3 totals 15 residues. The V and J ends lost 1 base and 4 bases, in that order; junction bases with no gene match: 1. Here the CDR3 reads CATSDFSGRGETQYF. The CDR3 DNA reads as TGTGCCACCAGTGATTTTAGCGGGAGGGGAGAGACCCAGTACTTC.

This clonotype has ten or more counts. The chain combines TRBV28 with TRBJ2-7; 7 bases are shared with TRBD1. J gave up 2 bases and V 8 bases, and 12 bases lay outside the gene matches. The germline V gene has CDR1 MDHEN and CDR2 SYDVKM. The CDR3 covers 15 residues. The CDR3 sequence: CASGSIGTATYEQYF. Here the CDR3 DNA reads TGTGCCAGCGGTTCGATCGGGACAGCAACCTACGAGCAGTACTTC.

This clonotype was seen repeatedly, ten times or more. This chain links TRBV28 with TRBJ1-1; 12 bases fit TRBD1. The CDR3 covers 14 residues. Germline CDR1 is MDHEN and CDR2 is SYDVKM. V gave up 10 bases and J gave up 0 bases; unmatched junction bases: 3. Here the CDR3 reads CATRDRGLNTEAFF. The CDR3 bases are TGTGCCACCCGGGACAGGGGGCTGAACACTGAAGCTTTCTTT.

This clonotype was found many times. J is TRBJ1-2 and V is TRBV12-3 or TRBV12-4; 12 bases match TRBD1. The CDR3 contains 15 residues. After removal of 5 bases from V and 4 bases from J, the junction contained 5 bases not matched to a gene. CDR3 sequence reads: CASSLGQGAPYGYTF. The DNA of the CDR3 is TGTGCCAGCAGTCTGGGACAGGGGGCGCCCTATGGCTACACCTTC.

The CDR3 reads CSASAGTSRVEQFF. The CDR3 DNA reads as TGCAGTGCTAGTGCCGGGACTAGTCGTGTGGAGCAGTTCTTC. This sequence joins TRBV20-1 and TRBJ2-1; TRBD2 aligns across 8 bases. Trimming at V came to 3 bases and at J to 10 bases, leaving 11 bases not matched to a gene. The germline CDR1 and CDR2 sequences are DFQATT and SNEGSKA (reference sequence). The CDR3 is 14 residues long.

The sample holds many counts of this clonotype. V is TRBV11-3 and J is TRBJ2-3; TRBD2 aligns across 9 bases. Germline V gene data show CDR1 as SGHNT and CDR2 as YENEEA. CDR3 length equals 15 residues. Trimming cost V 5 bases and J 1 base; bases outside gene matches: 4. CDR3 protein: CASSPSGVGTDTQYF. Written as DNA, the CDR3 is TGTGCCAGCAGCCCTAGCGGGGTAGGCACAGATACGCAGTATTTT.

In this sample, this clonotype turned up a few times. The chain couples TRBV6-5 to TRBJ2-7; TRBD2 agrees at 7 bases. The CDR3 contains 15 residues. J lost 6 bases, V lost 0 bases, and 8 bases had no gene match. CDR1 MNHEY and CDR2 SVGAGI come from the germline V gene. CDR3 residues: CASSYSGGRVFEQYF. The CDR3 DNA follows: TGTGCCAGCAGTTACTCGGGCGGGAGAGTCTTCGAGCAGTACTTC.

This clonotype was detected only a few times. This CDR3 fails to terminate in the conserved phenylalanine or tryptophan, so it likely reflects a read error. This chain joins TRBV7-9 and TRBJ2-2; 13 positions match TRBD2. Germline V gene lookup returns CDR1 SEHNR and CDR2 FQNEAQ (reference sequence). This CDR3 contains 19 residues. The V segment lost 2 bases and the J segment 3 bases; nucleotides outside the gene matches: 9. The CDR3, as DNA: TGTGCCAGCAGCTTATTTCCAGGGACTAGCGGGACGGACACCGGGGAGCTGTTTCTT. Protein: CASSLFPGTSGTDTGELFL.